One sample yielded the 20 T cell receptor beta chains listed below, sequenced in a study of brain metastases from non-small cell lung cancer. Sequencing was performed with immunoSEQ multiplex PCR; in TCRdb, only in-frame clones are kept and a portion is missing. The data show 4,500 to 5,000 clones, over 75% seen once. Sequencing used tissue from a brain metastasis. These receptors originate from a donor aged 40 or older with non-small cell lung cancer.

This chain links TRBV7-8 with TRBJ2-5; D not resolved. The length of the CDR3 is 14 residues. Germline CDR1 SGHVS, CDR2 FQNEAQ. V lost 4 bases and J 0 bases, leaving 9 bases between the germline ends. CDR3 coding DNA: TGTGCCAGCAGCTATAAGACGTACCAAGAGACCCAGTACTTC. It yields the protein CASSYKTYQETQYF.

The chain has TRBV27 and TRBJ1-1; D remains unclear. V was pared by 4 bases and J by 6 bases, with 18 bases between. The CDR3 loop spans 15 amino acids. The germline V gene has CDR1 MNHEY and CDR2 SMNVEV (reference sequence). CDR3 protein: CASSSLRIWASEAFF. CDR3 nucleotide sequence: TGTGCCAGCAGTTCCCTACGAATATGGGCCTCTGAAGCTTTCTTT.

This clone was recorded a few times. This rearrangement joins TRBV28 to TRBJ2-7; D not resolved. The V gene's germline CDR1 is MDHEN and CDR2 SYDVKM. The CDR3 loop spans 14 amino acids. The ends were cut back, 6 bases at V and 3 bases at J, with 15 bases in the middle. This CDR3 reads CASSRADGLYEQYF. The CDR3 DNA follows: TGTGCCAGCAGCCGGGCGGACGGTCTCTACGAGCAGTACTTC.

The genes are TRBV2 and TRBJ1-1; 8 nucleotides align to TRBD1. The V gene end was trimmed by 6 bases and the J gene end by 5 bases; junction bases not matched to a gene: 5. The CDR3 runs to 13 residues. CDR1 and CDR2 (germline): SNHLY, FYNNEI. CDR3 bases: TGTGCCAGCAGCGGACAGGGAAGGACTGAAGCTTTCTTT. It encodes CASSGQGRTEAFF.

The rearrangement links TRBV30 to TRBJ2-1; 13 bases are a match to TRBD2. Germline V lookup: CDR1 GTSNPN, CDR2 SVGIG (reference sequence). This CDR3 spans 16 amino acids. V was clipped by 3 bases and J by 2 bases; unmatched bases: 4. CDR3: CAWSGLAGETYNEQFF. The CDR3 DNA is TGTGCCTGGAGCGGACTAGCGGGAGAAACCTACAATGAGCAGTTCTTC. Together with reference TRBV30 and TRBJ2-1, the CDR3 gives the full variable domain: SQTIHQWPATLVQPVGSPLSLECTVEGTSNPNLYWYRQAAGRGLQLLFYSVGIGQISSEVPQNLSASRPQDRQFILSSKKLLLSDSGFYLCAWSGLAGETYNEQFFGPGTRLTVL.

The chain joins TRBV27 to TRBJ2-7; 7 positions match TRBD1. Germline CDR1 is MNHEY and CDR2 is SMNVEV (reference sequence). The CDR3 has 13 amino acids. V shed 3 bases, J shed 2 bases, and the junction held 1 base outside the gene matches. Written as DNA, the CDR3 is TGTGCCAGCAGTTTTACAGGGGCCTACGAGCAGTACTTC. It codes for CASSFTGAYEQYF.

The CDR3 protein is CASSLQGSNTEAFF. The CDR3 nucleotides read TGCGCCAGCAGCTTGCAGGGGTCGAACACTGAAGCTTTCTTT. This chain links TRBV5-1 with TRBJ1-1; perhaps TRBD1 as D (6 bases). CDR3 length equals 14 residues. Trimming cost V 1 base and J 1 base, with 8 bases left between them. The germline gives CDR1 SGHRS, CDR2 YFSETQ.

This chain connects TRBV27 to TRBJ1-2, with no clear D. Germline loops: CDR1 MNHEY, CDR2 SMNVEV (reference sequence). Trimming left V 1 base short and J 7 bases short, with 13 bases between. CDR3 size: 14 residues. Written as DNA, the CDR3 is TGTGCCAGCAGTTTATGGTACGATCACAGTGGCTACACCTTC. Its protein product is CASSLWYDHSGYTF.

The chain combines TRBV4-1 with TRBJ2-1, with TRBD2 matching over 7 bases. With 1 base clipped from V and 4 bases from J, the junction kept 7 bases outside the gene matches. The CDR3 is 16 residues long. CDR1 and CDR2 from the germline V gene are MGHRA and YSYEKL. CDR3 DNA: TGCGCCAGCAGCCAAGTGGTGGGAGGGATATACAATGAGCAGTTCTTC. Protein: CASSQVVGGIYNEQFF.

The rearrangement joins TRBV12-3 or TRBV12-4 to TRBJ1-2; weak D call: TRBD1 (6 bases). Trimming took 6 bases from V and 6 from J, leaving 14 bases between them. The CDR3 runs to 13 residues. The CDR3 loop reads CASSQTGFNGYTF. Written as DNA, the CDR3 is TGTGCCAGCAGCCAAACAGGGTTTAATGGCTACACCTTC.

The chain combines TRBV28 with TRBJ1-5; D ambiguous. From germline, CDR1 is MDHEN and CDR2 SYDVKM. The CDR3 loop spans 15 amino acids. V was clipped by 6 bases and J by 2 bases, with 14 bases between them. The CDR3 nucleotides are TGTGCCAGCAGCGTGAGAGGTGCTGGCAATCAGCCCCAGCATTTT. Translated: CASSVRGAGNQPQHF.

The rearrangement links TRBV6-2 or TRBV6-3 to TRBJ1-5, with no clear D. From germline, CDR1 is MNHEY and CDR2 SVGEGT. Deletions cut 0 bases from V and 6 bases from J, with 9 bases between. This CDR3 contains 14 residues. The CDR3 DNA reads as TGTGCCAGCAGTTACTCCCTAAGCTCTCAGCCCCAGCATTTT. Amino acid sequence: CASSYSLSSQPQHF.

The chain uses TRBV5-1 and TRBJ2-1, with 13 bases lining up with TRBD2. CDR3 length: 16 amino acids. With V trimmed by 0 bases and J by 10 bases, 7 bases remained unmatched. Germline V gives CDR1 SGHRS, CDR2 YFSETQ. CDR3 bases: TGCGCCAGCAGCTTGGTGGCAACTAGCGGGAGGGGGGAGCAGTTCTTC. Translating it yields CASSLVATSGRGEQFF. The variable domain in full, completed from reference TRBV5-1 and TRBJ2-1, reads KAGVTQTPRYLIKTRGQQVTLSCSPISGHRSVSWYQQTPGQGLQFLFEYFSETQRNKGNFPGRFSGRQFSNSRSEMNVSTLELGDSALYLCASSLVATSGRGEQFFGPGTRLTVL.

This clone appeared a single time. The chain links TRBV2 to TRBJ2-4; 7 bases are a match to TRBD2. The V gene's germline CDR1 is SNHLY and CDR2 FYNNEI. CDR3 length equals 15 residues. V lost 9 bases, J lost 2 bases, and 10 bases stayed unmatched. The CDR3 bases are TGTGCCAGTGGGTTTAGCGGGCCTACCAAAAACATTCAGTACTTC. It yields the protein CASGFSGPTKNIQYF.

The V gene is TRBV7-9, the J gene TRBJ1-1; tentative D call: TRBD1 (6 bases). CDR1 and CDR2 (germline): SEHNR, FQNEAQ (reference sequence). The CDR3 loop spans 13 amino acids. Trimming removed 5 bases from V and 5 bases from J, with 12 bases in between. CDR3 DNA sequence: TGTGCCAGCAGCAAAAAGGGGGATACTGAAGCTTTCTTT. This encodes CASSKKGDTEAFF.

The chain uses TRBV4-3 and TRBJ2-7, with 8 bases lining up with TRBD2. In germline, CDR1 is LGHNA, CDR2 YSLEER. This CDR3 region has 18 residues. The trim removed 0 bases at V and 1 base at J, leaving 11 bases unmatched. DNA of the CDR3: TGCGCCAGCAGCCAAGATATTGCGGGGGGACTATTATCCTACGAGCAGTACTTC. Amino acids: CASSQDIAGGLLSYEQYF.

This chain links TRBV6-5 with TRBJ1-2, with D possibly TRBD1 on 5 matching bases. The CDR3 spans 15 residues. The V gene lost 0 bases and the J gene lost 8 bases, with 16 bases spanning the gap. Germline V gene sequence: CDR1 MNHEY, CDR2 SVGAGI. Here the CDR3 reads CASSYSTQGELGYTF. CDR3 DNA sequence: TGTGCCAGCAGTTACTCGACCCAGGGAGAATTAGGCTACACCTTC.

The DNA of the CDR3 is TGTGCCAGCAGCTTAGCGTCGGGAACGGGGGGCTACACCTTC. It yields the protein CASSLASGTGGYTF. The chain recombines TRBV7-8 with TRBJ1-2; no clear D. Trimming stripped 0 bases from V and 8 bases from J, with 13 bases between. Germline V gene sequence: CDR1 SGHVS, CDR2 FQNEAQ. The CDR3 runs 14 residues.

The chain links TRBV9 to TRBJ2-3; the match to TRBD2 covers 7 bases. The J segment lost 4 bases and the V segment lost 0 bases, leaving 11 bases of the junction unmatched. Germline V gene data show CDR1 as SGDLS and CDR2 as YYNGEE. This CDR3 is 17 amino acids long. CDR3 nucleotides: TGTGCCAGCAGCGTAGCGGGGAGGGCTGCGGGCCCAGATACGCAGTATTTT. Residues: CASSVAGRAAGPDTQYF. The full variable domain, rest sourced from reference TRBV9 and TRBJ2-3, is DSGVTQTPKHLITATGQRVTLRCSPRSGDLSVYWYQQSLDQGLQFLIQYYNGEERAKGNILERFSAQQFPDLHSELNLSSLELGDSALYFCASSVAGRAAGPDTQYFGPGTRLTVL.

V and J are TRBV19 and TRBJ2-1; 8 bases are shared with TRBD2. J was trimmed by 3 bases and V by 1 base; bases with no gene match: 5. The germline gives CDR1 LNHDA, CDR2 SQIVND (reference sequence). The CDR3 loop spans 16 amino acids. The CDR3 region is CASSIATGTSYNEQFF. The CDR3 DNA is TGTGCCAGTAGTATAGCAACCGGGACTAGCTACAATGAGCAGTTCTTC.